The sequence of this T cell receptor (beta chain) was determined in a study of blood T cell repertoires in COVID-19. Overall study context: Sites across the United States, Italy and Spain contributed samples from acute and convalescent COVID-19.

V lost 5 bases, J lost 4 bases, and 12 bases lay in between. CDR3 length: 13 amino acids. TCRdb's table, derived via immunoSEQ multiplex PCR, lists solely in-frame clones and lacks some. This sample has 250,000 to 400,000 clones, with around 88% found just once. Input material: peripheral blood. This sequence joins TRBV12-3 or TRBV12-4 and TRBJ2-7, with D perhaps matching TRBD1 (5 bases). The receptor was isolated from a woman aged 25 to 39 with COVID-19, enrolled during active disease. The CDR3 region is CASSRYRNYEQYF. CDR3 bases: TGTGCCAGCAGTAGGTACAGGAATTACGAGCAGTACTTC.